A single sample gave rise to the 9 T cell receptor beta chains below, sequenced in a study of blood T cell repertoires in COVID-19. Some clones are missing from TCRdb's copy, which holds only in-frame ones; the method was immunoSEQ multiplex PCR. The repertoire holds approximately 84,000 clones, with roughly 90% as singletons. Sequencing input: peripheral blood. These receptors originate from a human donor with active COVID-19. The donor label of this sample is uncertain.

The chain has TRBV9 and TRBJ2-7; D may be TRBD2 (7 bases). Per germline, CDR1 SGDLS and CDR2 YYNGEE. The CDR3 consists of 14 residues. Trimming cost V 4 bases and J 0 bases, with 11 bases left between them. CDR3 nucleotide sequence: TGTGCCAGCAGCCGCGGGGGCAGCTCCTACGAGCAGTACTTC. Its protein is CASSRGGSSYEQYF.

This rearrangement joins TRBV7-2 to TRBJ2-5; the D gene is possibly TRBD2 (5 bases). Germline CDR1 reads SGHTA; CDR2 reads FQGNSA. V was trimmed by 2 bases and J by 1 base, leaving 14 bases between them. The CDR3 length is 16 residues. CDR3 in DNA: TGTGCCAGCAGCTTACATGGAATCAGCGGCCAAGAGACCCAGTACTTC. Translation gives CASSLHGISGQETQYF.

The chain links TRBV19 to TRBJ1-5; 9 nucleotides match TRBD1. The germline CDR1 and CDR2 sequences are LNHDA and SQIVND (reference sequence). With 4 bases clipped from V and 4 bases from J, the junction kept 14 bases outside the gene matches. This CDR3 has 18 residues. In nucleotides, the CDR3 is TGTGCCAGTAGTACTCCTTTTGGGATAGGACAGGGGAATCAGCCCCAGCATTTT. Its translation is CASSTPFGIGQGNQPQHF. Based on the CDR3 plus reference TRBV19 and TRBJ1-5, the full variable domain is DGGITQSPKYLFRKEGQNVTLSCEQNLNHDAMYWYRQDPGQGLRLIYYSQIVNDFQKGDIAEGYSVSREKKESFPLTVTSAQKNPTAFYLCASSTPFGIGQGNQPQHFGDGTRLSIL.

J is TRBJ2-1 and V is TRBV7-2; TRBD2 might be the D (6 bases). This CDR3 contains 15 residues. Trimming cost V 4 bases and J 4 bases, with 14 bases left between them. In germline, CDR1 is SGHTA, CDR2 FQGNSA. The CDR3 region has the DNA TGTGCCAGCAGCTCCGATCTGGGACTGTACAATGAGCAGTTCTTC. It is translated as CASSSDLGLYNEQFF. The whole variable domain, filled in from reference TRBV7-2 and TRBJ2-1, reads GAGVSQSPSNKVTEKGKDVELRCDPISGHTALYWYRQSLGQGLEFLIYFQGNSAPDKSGLPSDRFSAERTGGSVSTLTIQRTQQEDSAVYLCASSSDLGLYNEQFFGPGTRLTVL.

J is TRBJ1-1 and V is TRBV14; D is possibly TRBD1 (5 bases). The V end lost 1 base, the J end lost 3 bases, and 15 bases lay between the germline ends. This CDR3 comprises 16 residues. Germline lookup yields CDR1 SGHDN and CDR2 FVKESK. The CDR3 reads CASSQGGGRGHTEAFF. The CDR3 region has the DNA TGTGCCAGCAGCCAAGGAGGAGGGCGGGGACACACTGAAGCTTTCTTT.

The rearrangement joins TRBV5-1 to TRBJ2-1, with 11 bases lining up with TRBD2. CDR1 and CDR2 (germline): SGHRS, YFSETQ. With V trimmed by 0 bases and J by 1 base, 6 bases remained unmatched. The CDR3 is 18 residues long. CDR3: CASSLGSLAGGSYNEQFF. The CDR3 DNA reads TGCGCCAGCAGCTTGGGGTCCCTAGCGGGGGGATCCTACAATGAGCAGTTCTTC. The full variable domain, completed using reference TRBV5-1 and TRBJ2-1, is KAGVTQTPRYLIKTRGQQVTLSCSPISGHRSVSWYQQTPGQGLQFLFEYFSETQRNKGNFPGRFSGRQFSNSRSEMNVSTLELGDSALYLCASSLGSLAGGSYNEQFFGPGTRLTVL.

This rearrangement joins TRBV7-8 to TRBJ2-7; D perhaps matches TRBD1 (6 bases). Germline V gene sequence: CDR1 SGHVS, CDR2 FQNEAQ. V was clipped by 4 bases and J by 0 bases, with 16 bases between them. The CDR3 is 16 amino acids. CDR3 loop: CASSSAAGTRSYEQYF. The DNA for the CDR3 is TGTGCCAGCAGCTCCGCGGCCGGGACACGCTCCTACGAGCAGTACTTC.

V gene TRBV20-1 combines with J gene TRBJ2-7, with TRBD1 matching 8 bases. The ends lost 3 bases at V and 4 bases at J; junction bases unmatched: 5. CDR1 is DFQATT and CDR2 is SNEGSKA in the germline V gene (reference sequence). The CDR3 extends over 13 amino acids. The CDR3 loop reads CSASRTGQYEQYF. The CDR3 DNA is TGCAGTGCTAGTCGGACAGGGCAGTACGAGCAGTACTTC.

This clone came up once. The CDR3 nucleotides are TGCGCCAGCAGCCAAGAGGGGGGAACCTACGAGCAGTACTTC. This encodes CASSQEGGTYEQYF. The V call is TRBV4-1, the J call TRBJ2-7; D perhaps matches TRBD2 (6 bases). The CDR3 runs 14 residues. With 0 bases removed from V and 2 bases from J, the gap between germline ends came to 8 bases. CDR1 is MGHRA and CDR2 is YSYEKL in the germline V gene.